One and the same sample provided the 23 T cell receptor beta chains below, sequenced in a study of cytomegalovirus exposure and HLA in healthy donors. The PCR used 60 Vbeta and 13 Jbeta primers. Produced via immunoSEQ multiplex PCR; TCRdb's table is partial and in-frame only. The sample lists 150,000 to 200,000 clones, approximately 80% occurring once. The sample taken for sequencing was PBMCs. Source of these receptors: a woman aged 40-49 years in good health and CMV-seropositive.

CDR3 DNA: TGTGCCAGCAGCCAAACGTGGCAGACAAATGAAAAACTGTTTTTT. Protein product: CASSQTWQTNEKLFF. The gene calls are TRBV4-2 and TRBJ1-4, with D unclear. V lost 2 bases and J 5 bases, leaving 12 bases between the germline ends. The CDR3 has 15 residues. Germline CDR1 reads LGHNA; CDR2 reads YNFKEQ.

The chain combines TRBV28 with TRBJ1-2; 8 nucleotides align to TRBD1. This CDR3 has 14 amino acids. The germline V gene has CDR1 MDHEN and CDR2 SYDVKM. V lost 5 bases to trimming and J lost 8 bases; unmatched junction nucleotides: 10. The CDR3 spells CASSPAGGFGGYTF. The DNA for the CDR3 is TGTGCCAGCAGTCCGGCAGGGGGCTTTGGGGGCTACACCTTC.

The chain recombines TRBV10-2 with TRBJ2-7, with D maybe TRBD2 (5 bases). The germline gives CDR1 WSHSY, CDR2 SAAADI. Between the trimmed V and J ends, which lost 6 bases and 0 bases, there was a span of 18 bases. The CDR3 consists of 16 residues. The CDR3 sequence is CASRDPRRAPSYEQYF. The CDR3 DNA follows: TGCGCCAGCAGGGACCCGAGGCGGGCGCCCTCCTACGAGCAGTACTTC.

The chain is built from TRBV5-5 and TRBJ2-3; TRBD2 agrees at 8 bases. In germline, CDR1 is SGHKS, CDR2 YYEKEE (reference sequence). Trimming removed 4 bases from V and 6 bases from J; junction bases left unmatched: 10. This CDR3 is built from 15 residues. The CDR3: CASSRDSGAQDTQYF. The DNA for the CDR3 is TGTGCCAGCAGCCGGGATAGCGGGGCACAGGATACGCAGTATTTT.

The chain employs TRBV13 and TRBJ1-4; 8 bases are a match to TRBD1. V dropped 5 bases and J dropped 4; count of bases not matched to a gene: 6. Germline V CDR1 and CDR2: PRHDT, FYEKMQ (reference sequence). The CDR3 is made up of 15 amino acids. This CDR3 is CASSTRGQGNEKLFF. CDR3 DNA: TGTGCCAGCAGCACCCGCGGACAGGGTAATGAAAAACTGTTTTTT. The complete variable domain, with remaining parts taken from reference TRBV13 and TRBJ1-4, reads AAGVIQSPRHLIKEKRETATLKCYPIPRHDTVYWYQQGPGQDPQFLISFYEKMQSDKGSIPDRFSAQQFSDYHSELNMSSLELGDSALYFCASSTRGQGNEKLFFGSGTQLSVL.

V and J are TRBV14 and TRBJ2-1, with D perhaps TRBD2 (5 bases). Germline loops: CDR1 SGHDN, CDR2 FVKESK. V lost 0 bases to trimming and J lost 3 bases, with 9 bases between them. The CDR3 is made up of 15 amino acids. The CDR3 DNA reads TGTGCCAGCAGCCAAGAGCGGACTCTCTACAATGAGCAGTTCTTC. Translated: CASSQERTLYNEQFF.

J is TRBJ1-1 and V is TRBV7-9; 7 nucleotides agree with TRBD1. The germline gives CDR1 SEHNR, CDR2 FQNEAQ (reference sequence). The length of the CDR3 is 14 residues. V was clipped by 5 bases and J by 5 bases; unmatched bases: 8. This CDR3 reads CASSTATGSTEAFF. The CDR3 nucleotides are TGTGCCAGCAGCACCGCGACAGGGAGTACTGAAGCTTTCTTT.

V usage is TRBV9 and J usage is TRBJ2-2; no firm D call. Trimming stripped 0 bases from V and 5 bases from J, with 5 bases between. This CDR3 has 13 residues. Germline values: CDR1 SGDLS, CDR2 YYNGEE. DNA of the CDR3: TGTGCCAGCAGCGTAGTCACTACCGGGGAGCTGTTTTTT. Protein product: CASSVVTTGELFF.

The chain joins TRBV7-2 to TRBJ2-1, with 9 bases that match TRBD1. This CDR3 region has 15 residues. The J segment lost 5 bases and the V segment lost 3 bases, leaving 5 bases of the junction unmatched. Germline-derived CDR1 and CDR2 are SGHTA and FQGNSA. CDR3 sequence: CASSLRDRADNEQFF. CDR3 in DNA: TGTGCCAGCAGCTTGAGGGACAGGGCCGACAATGAGCAGTTCTTC. Full variable domain (rest looked up from reference TRBV7-2 and TRBJ2-1): GAGVSQSPSNKVTEKGKDVELRCDPISGHTALYWYRQSLGQGLEFLIYFQGNSAPDKSGLPSDRFSAERTGGSVSTLTIQRTQQEDSAVYLCASSLRDRADNEQFFGPGTRLTVL.

The rearrangement joins TRBV28 to TRBJ1-2, with 8 bases lining up with TRBD1. This CDR3 region has 16 residues. With V trimmed by 3 bases and J by 5 bases, 11 bases remained unmatched. From germline, CDR1 is MDHEN and CDR2 SYDVKM. The CDR3 coding sequence is TGTGCCAGCAGTTTTGCGGGGGGGACAGGAATATATGGCTACACCTTC. It translates to CASSFAGGTGIYGYTF.

V usage is TRBV29-1 and J usage is TRBJ1-1, with D tentatively TRBD1 (5 bases). With 7 bases removed from V and 6 bases from J, the gap between germline ends came to 18 bases. CDR1 and CDR2 from the germline V gene are SQVTM and ANQGSEA. The CDR3 totals 13 residues. The CDR3 here is CSGKTATAPEAFF. In DNA form, the CDR3 reads TGCAGCGGAAAGACAGCCACCGCTCCTGAAGCTTTCTTT.

J is TRBJ1-2 and V is TRBV5-1; 8 bases match TRBD1. Germline trimming cut 4 bases from V and 3 bases from J; bases unmatched to any gene: 8. The CDR3 is 15 residues long. Per the germline V gene, CDR1 is SGHRS and CDR2 is YFSETQ. CDR3 bases: TGCGCCAGCAGCCCCGGGACAGGAAGATACTATGGCTACACCTTC. Translating it yields CASSPGTGRYYGYTF.

This rearrangement joins TRBV9 to TRBJ2-7; 8 positions agree with TRBD1. The CDR3 contains 14 residues. The V gene's germline CDR1 is SGDLS and CDR2 YYNGEE. V lost 0 bases, J lost 5 bases, and 4 bases stayed unmatched. The CDR3 nucleotides read TGTGCCAGCAGCGTAGCCCCAGGGGGCGACGAGCAGTACTTC. As protein: CASSVAPGGDEQYF.

This chain uses TRBV9 with TRBJ1-5; TRBD1 aligns across 9 bases. Germline CDR1 and CDR2: SGDLS and YYNGEE. This CDR3 has 15 residues. V lost 0 bases to trimming and J lost 6 bases; unmatched junction nucleotides: 4. CDR3 in DNA: TGTGCCAGCAGCGTAGATGGGACAGGGAGTCAGCCCCAGCATTTT. Residues: CASSVDGTGSQPQHF. Full variable domain (outside the CDR3, taken from reference TRBV9 and TRBJ1-5): DSGVTQTPKHLITATGQRVTLRCSPRSGDLSVYWYQQSLDQGLQFLIQYYNGEERAKGNILERFSAQQFPDLHSELNLSSLELGDSALYFCASSVDGTGSQPQHFGDGTRLSIL.

This clone has a single count. CDR3 region: CASSEAGGASNQPQHF. The CDR3 region has the DNA TGCGCCAGCAGCGAAGCAGGGGGCGCTTCCAATCAGCCCCAGCATTTT. The rearrangement joins TRBV4-1 to TRBJ1-5, with 8 bases aligning to TRBD1. The germline gives CDR1 MGHRA, CDR2 YSYEKL. CDR3 length: 16 amino acids. The V and J ends lost 5 bases and 3 bases, in that order; junction bases with no gene match: 9.

V usage is TRBV11-3 and J usage is TRBJ2-2, with D perhaps TRBD1 (6 bases). The V gene's germline CDR1 is SGHNT and CDR2 YENEEA. The CDR3 totals 16 residues. V was shortened by 2 bases and J by 6 bases, with 16 bases between the two germline ends. In nucleotides, the CDR3 is TGTGCCAGCAGCTTATCCGGTCCAGGGGTCGCCGGGGAGCTGTTTTTT. Protein product: CASSLSGPGVAGELFF.

The chain carries TRBV9 and TRBJ1-4; D might be TRBD1 (6 bases). The CDR3 totals 16 residues. CDR1 SGDLS and CDR2 YYNGEE come from the germline V gene. The germline V and J ends were trimmed by 3 bases and 7 bases, with 19 bases remaining between them. The DNA for the CDR3 is TGTGCCAGCAGCGCCCACGCTGTGGAAGGGGGTGAAAAACTGTTTTTT. Translating gives CASSAHAVEGGEKLFF.

This chain links TRBV19 with TRBJ1-5, with 12 bases lining up with TRBD1. J lost 7 bases, V lost 4 bases, and 8 bases had no gene match. The germline V gene has CDR1 LNHDA and CDR2 SQIVND (reference sequence). The CDR3 extends over 16 amino acids. CDR3 in amino acids: CASSNPGQGAGQPQHF. Here the CDR3 DNA reads TGTGCCAGTAGTAATCCGGGACAGGGGGCTGGGCAGCCCCAGCATTTT.

In its sample, this clone was seen a few times. The rearrangement uses TRBV2 and TRBJ1-4; 7 bases match TRBD1. The CDR3 loop spans 11 amino acids. CDR1 SNHLY and CDR2 FYNNEI come from the germline V gene. The V gene end was trimmed by 6 bases and the J gene end by 10 bases; junction bases not matched to a gene: 2. The CDR3 nucleotides are TGTGCCAGCAGGAACAGGGGAAAACTGTTTTTT. As protein: CASRNRGKLFF.

The V and J genes are TRBV19 and TRBJ1-1; 8 bases are a match to TRBD1. CDR3 length equals 13 residues. V was clipped by 5 bases and J by 6 bases; unmatched bases: 5. CDR1 and CDR2 from the germline V gene are LNHDA and SQIVND (reference sequence). The CDR3 loop reads CASSDRGLAEAFF. The CDR3 nucleotides are TGTGCCAGTAGTGACAGGGGCCTGGCTGAAGCTTTCTTT.

The chain has TRBV15 and TRBJ2-7; D is unresolved. The CDR3 is 17 residues long. Trimming removed 0 bases from V and 2 bases from J, with 17 bases in between. Per germline, CDR1 LNHNV and CDR2 YYDKDF (reference sequence). The CDR3 here is CATSREVGRTTPYEQYF. The CDR3 coding sequence is TGTGCCACCAGCAGAGAAGTGGGTCGCACTACACCCTACGAGCAGTACTTC.

The chain has TRBV19 and TRBJ1-1; D gene unclear. Trimming removed 8 bases at V and 4 bases at J, with 20 bases between. Germline V gene data show CDR1 as LNHDA and CDR2 as SQIVND (reference sequence). The CDR3 extends over 15 amino acids. The CDR3 region is CASEPIYGPSTEAFF. CDR3 DNA sequence: TGTGCCAGTGAGCCCATTTATGGGCCCTCCACTGAAGCTTTCTTT.

The chain uses TRBV28 and TRBJ2-7; 8 bases match TRBD2. V was clipped by 1 base and J by 4 bases; unmatched bases: 6. The germline gives CDR1 MDHEN, CDR2 SYDVKM. CDR3 length: 15 amino acids. The CDR3 spells CASSLYGGVLYEQYF. The CDR3 DNA sequence: TGTGCCAGCAGTTTATACGGGGGGGTATTGTACGAGCAGTACTTC.